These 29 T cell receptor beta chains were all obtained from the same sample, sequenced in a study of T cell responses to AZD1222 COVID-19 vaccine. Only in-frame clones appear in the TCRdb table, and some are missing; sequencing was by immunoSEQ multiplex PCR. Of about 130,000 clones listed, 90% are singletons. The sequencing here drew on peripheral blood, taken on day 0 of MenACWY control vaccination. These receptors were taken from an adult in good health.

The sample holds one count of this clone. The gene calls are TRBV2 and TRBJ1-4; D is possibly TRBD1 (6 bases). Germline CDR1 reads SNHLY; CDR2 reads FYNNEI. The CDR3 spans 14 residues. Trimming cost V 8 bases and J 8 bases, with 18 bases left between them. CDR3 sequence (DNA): TGTGCCAGCGGCTCCGGGACACTCCAAGAAAAACTGTTTTTT. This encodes CASGSGTLQEKLFF.

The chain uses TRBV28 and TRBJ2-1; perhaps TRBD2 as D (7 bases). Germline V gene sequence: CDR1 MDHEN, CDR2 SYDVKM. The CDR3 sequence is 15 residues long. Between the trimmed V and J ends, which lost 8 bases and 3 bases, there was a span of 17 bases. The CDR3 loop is CASFQGGAGYNEQFF. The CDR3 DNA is TGTGCCAGCTTTCAAGGGGGGGCAGGCTACAATGAGCAGTTCTTC.

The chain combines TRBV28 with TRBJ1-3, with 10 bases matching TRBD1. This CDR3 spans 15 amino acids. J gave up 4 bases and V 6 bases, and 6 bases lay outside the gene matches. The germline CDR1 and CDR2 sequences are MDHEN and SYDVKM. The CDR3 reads CASSLDRGLGNTIYF. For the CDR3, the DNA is TGTGCCAGCAGCCTCGACAGGGGGCTAGGAAACACCATATATTTT. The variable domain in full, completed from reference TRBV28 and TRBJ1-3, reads DVKVTQSSRYLVKRTGEKVFLECVQDMDHENMFWYRQDPGLGLRLIYFSYDVKMKEKGDIPEGYSVSREKKERFSLILESASTNQTSMYLCASSLDRGLGNTIYFGEGSWLTVV.

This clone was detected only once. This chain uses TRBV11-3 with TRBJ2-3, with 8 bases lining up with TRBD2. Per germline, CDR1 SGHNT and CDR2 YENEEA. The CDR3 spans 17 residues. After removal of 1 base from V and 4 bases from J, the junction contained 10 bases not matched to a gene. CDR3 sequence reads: CASSLGGGAGASDTQYF. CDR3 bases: TGTGCCAGCAGCTTAGGAGGCGGAGCGGGAGCGTCAGATACGCAGTATTTT.

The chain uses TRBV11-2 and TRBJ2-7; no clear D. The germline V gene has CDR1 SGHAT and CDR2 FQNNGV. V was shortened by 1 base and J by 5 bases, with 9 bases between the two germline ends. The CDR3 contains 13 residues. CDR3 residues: CASSLVVGNEQYV. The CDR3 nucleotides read TGTGCCAGCAGCTTAGTTGTAGGGAACGAGCAGTACGTC.

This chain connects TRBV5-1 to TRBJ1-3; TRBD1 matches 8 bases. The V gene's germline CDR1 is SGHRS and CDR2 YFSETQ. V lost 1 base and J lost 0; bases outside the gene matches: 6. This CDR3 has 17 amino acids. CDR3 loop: CASSLSQGADSGNTIYF. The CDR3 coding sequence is TGCGCCAGCAGCTTGTCTCAGGGGGCTGACTCTGGAAACACCATATATTTT.

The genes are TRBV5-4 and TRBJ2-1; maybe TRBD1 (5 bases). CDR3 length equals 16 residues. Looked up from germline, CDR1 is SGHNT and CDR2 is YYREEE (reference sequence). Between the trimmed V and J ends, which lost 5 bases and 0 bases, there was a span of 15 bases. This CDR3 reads CASSYPQARSYNEQFF. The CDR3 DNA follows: TGTGCCAGCAGTTACCCACAGGCTCGCTCCTACAATGAGCAGTTCTTC. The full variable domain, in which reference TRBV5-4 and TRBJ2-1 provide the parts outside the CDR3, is ETGVTQSPTHLIKTRGQQVTLRCSSQSGHNTVSWYQQALGQGPQFIFQYYREEENGRGNFPPRFSGLQFPNYSSELNVNALELDDSALYLCASSYPQARSYNEQFFGPGTRLTVL.

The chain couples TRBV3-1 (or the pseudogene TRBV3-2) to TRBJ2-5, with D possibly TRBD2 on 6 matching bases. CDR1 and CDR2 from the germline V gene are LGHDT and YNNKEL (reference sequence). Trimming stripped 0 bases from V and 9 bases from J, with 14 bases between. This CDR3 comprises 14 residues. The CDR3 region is CASSQDSGSQAQYF. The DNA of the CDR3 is TGTGCCAGCAGCCAAGATTCCGGGAGTCAGGCCCAGTACTTC.

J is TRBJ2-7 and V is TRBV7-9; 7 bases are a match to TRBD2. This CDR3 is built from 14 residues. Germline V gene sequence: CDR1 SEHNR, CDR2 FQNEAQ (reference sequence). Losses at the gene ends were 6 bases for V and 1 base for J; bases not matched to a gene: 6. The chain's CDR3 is CASSRDYMSYEQYF. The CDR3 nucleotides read TGTGCCAGCAGTCGGGACTACATGTCCTACGAGCAGTACTTC.

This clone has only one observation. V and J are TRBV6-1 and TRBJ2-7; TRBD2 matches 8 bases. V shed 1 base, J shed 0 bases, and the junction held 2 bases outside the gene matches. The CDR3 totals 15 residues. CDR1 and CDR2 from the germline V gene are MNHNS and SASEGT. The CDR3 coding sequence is TGTGCCAGCAGTGAAGTAAGCGGGAGCTCCTACGAGCAGTACTTC. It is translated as CASSEVSGSSYEQYF.

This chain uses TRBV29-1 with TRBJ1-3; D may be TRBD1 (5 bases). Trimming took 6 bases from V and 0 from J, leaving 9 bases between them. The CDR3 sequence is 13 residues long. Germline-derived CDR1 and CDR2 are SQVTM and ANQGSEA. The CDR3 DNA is TGCAGCGTCGCGCAGGGCTCTGGAAACACCATATATTTT. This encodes CSVAQGSGNTIYF.

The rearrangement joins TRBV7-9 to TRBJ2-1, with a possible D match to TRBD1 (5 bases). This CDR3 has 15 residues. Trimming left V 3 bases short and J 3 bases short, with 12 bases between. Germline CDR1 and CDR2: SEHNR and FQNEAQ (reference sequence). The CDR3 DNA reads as TGTGCCAGCAGCTTGGACAAACGGCTCTACAATGAGCAGTTCTTC. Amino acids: CASSLDKRLYNEQFF.

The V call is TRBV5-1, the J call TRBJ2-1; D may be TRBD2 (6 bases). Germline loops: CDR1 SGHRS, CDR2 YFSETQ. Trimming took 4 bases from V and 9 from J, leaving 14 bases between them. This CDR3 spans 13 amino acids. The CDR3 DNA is TGCGCCAGCAGCCCTTGGACTACCGGTGAGCAGTTCTTC. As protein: CASSPWTTGEQFF.

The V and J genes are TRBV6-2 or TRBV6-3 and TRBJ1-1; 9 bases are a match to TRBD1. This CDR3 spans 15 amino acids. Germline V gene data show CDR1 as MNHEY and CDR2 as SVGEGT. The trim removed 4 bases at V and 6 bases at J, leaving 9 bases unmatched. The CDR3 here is CASSSPGQGRSEAFF. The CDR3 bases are TGTGCCAGCAGTTCCCCGGGACAGGGTCGGTCTGAAGCTTTCTTT.

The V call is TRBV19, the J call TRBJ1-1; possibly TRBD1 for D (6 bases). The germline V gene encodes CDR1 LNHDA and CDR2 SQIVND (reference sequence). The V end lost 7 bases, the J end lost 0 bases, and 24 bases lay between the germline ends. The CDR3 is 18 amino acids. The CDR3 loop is CASTSTDWDKDMNTEAFF. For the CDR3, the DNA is TGTGCCAGTACCTCAACGGACTGGGACAAGGACATGAACACTGAAGCTTTCTTT.

Here the CDR3 DNA reads TGTGCCTGGACCGGGGCATCTGAAGCTTTCTTT. Translating gives CAWTGASEAFF. The chain recombines TRBV30 with TRBJ1-1; the D gene is possibly TRBD1 (5 bases). The CDR3 is 11 residues long. Germline V CDR1 and CDR2: GTSNPN, SVGIG (reference sequence). V lost 4 bases and J lost 6, with 9 bases in between.

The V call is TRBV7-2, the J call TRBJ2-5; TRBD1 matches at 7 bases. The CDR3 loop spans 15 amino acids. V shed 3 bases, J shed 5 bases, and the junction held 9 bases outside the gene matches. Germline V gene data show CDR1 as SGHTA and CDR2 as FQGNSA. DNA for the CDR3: TGTGCCAGCAGCTTCCCGTCGGCCAGGGGGGAGACCCAGTACTTC. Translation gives CASSFPSARGETQYF.

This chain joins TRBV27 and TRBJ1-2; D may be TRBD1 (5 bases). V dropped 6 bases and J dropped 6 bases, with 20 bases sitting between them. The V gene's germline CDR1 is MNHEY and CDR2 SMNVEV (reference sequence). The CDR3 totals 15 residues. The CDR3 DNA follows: TGTGCCAGCAGCCCGACAGTTGGTATGTTAGATGGCTACACCTTC. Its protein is CASSPTVGMLDGYTF.

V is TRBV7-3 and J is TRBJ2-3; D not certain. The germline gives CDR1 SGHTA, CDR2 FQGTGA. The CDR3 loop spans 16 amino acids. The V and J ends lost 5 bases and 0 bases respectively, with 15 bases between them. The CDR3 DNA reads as TGTGCCAGCAGCCTACATGCGACACTTAGCACAGATACGCAGTATTTT. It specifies CASSLHATLSTDTQYF.

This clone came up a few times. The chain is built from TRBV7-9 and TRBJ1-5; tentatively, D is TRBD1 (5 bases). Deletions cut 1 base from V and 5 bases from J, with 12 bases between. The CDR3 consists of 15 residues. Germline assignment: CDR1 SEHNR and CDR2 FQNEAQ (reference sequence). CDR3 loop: CASSLDRPGDQPQHF. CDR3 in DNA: TGTGCCAGCAGCTTAGACAGGCCGGGCGATCAGCCCCAGCATTTT. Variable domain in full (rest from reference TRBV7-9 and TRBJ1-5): DTGVSQNPRHKITKRGQNVTFRCDPISEHNRLYWYRQTLGQGPEFLTYFQNEAQLEKSRLLSDRFSAERPKGSFSTLEIQRTEQGDSAMYLCASSLDRPGDQPQHFGDGTRLSIL.

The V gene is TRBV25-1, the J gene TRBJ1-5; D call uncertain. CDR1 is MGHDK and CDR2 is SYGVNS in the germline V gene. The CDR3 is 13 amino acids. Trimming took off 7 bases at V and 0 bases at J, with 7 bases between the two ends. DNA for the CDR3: TGTGCCAGCATGAACAGTAGCAATCAGCCCCAGCATTTT. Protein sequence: CASMNSSNQPQHF.

CDR3 in DNA: TGTGCCAGTAGTATAGATGGGGGGACTGAAGCTTTCTTT. Protein sequence: CASSIDGGTEAFF. This chain links TRBV19 with TRBJ1-1, with D perhaps matching TRBD1 (5 bases). The ends were cut back, 0 bases at V and 5 bases at J, with 7 bases in the middle. From germline, CDR1 is LNHDA and CDR2 SQIVND (reference sequence). This CDR3 region has 13 residues.

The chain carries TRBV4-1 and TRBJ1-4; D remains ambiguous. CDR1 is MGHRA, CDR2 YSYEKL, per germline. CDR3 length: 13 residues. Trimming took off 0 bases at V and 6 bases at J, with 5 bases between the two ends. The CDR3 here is CASSQEADEKLFF. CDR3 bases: TGCGCCAGCAGCCAAGAGGCGGATGAAAAACTGTTTTTT.

CDR3 amino acids: CASSVAGKDEQFF. The CDR3 DNA sequence: TGTGCCAGCAGTGTAGCGGGAAAGGATGAGCAGTTCTTC. The chain has TRBV25-1 and TRBJ2-1; TRBD2 matches 8 bases. The CDR3 loop spans 13 amino acids. V gave up 4 bases and J gave up 8 bases; unmatched junction bases: 4. Germline assignment: CDR1 MGHDK and CDR2 SYGVNS.

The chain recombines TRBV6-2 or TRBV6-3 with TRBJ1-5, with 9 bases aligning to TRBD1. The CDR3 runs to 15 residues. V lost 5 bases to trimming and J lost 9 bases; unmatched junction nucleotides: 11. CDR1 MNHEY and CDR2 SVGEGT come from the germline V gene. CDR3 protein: CASSRTGELLWPQHF. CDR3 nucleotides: TGTGCCAGCAGTAGGACAGGGGAATTGCTGTGGCCCCAGCATTTT.

CDR3 sequence: CASSLWGRTTNYGYTF. Here the CDR3 DNA reads TGTGCCAGCAGCTTGTGGGGGCGAACAACTAACTATGGCTACACCTTC. J is TRBJ1-2 and V is TRBV5-5; possible D gene TRBD1, 6 bases. This CDR3 spans 16 amino acids. Germline assignment: CDR1 SGHKS and CDR2 YYEKEE (reference sequence). V lost 1 base to trimming and J lost 0 bases, with 13 bases between them. The complete variable domain, with remaining parts taken from reference TRBV5-5 and TRBJ1-2, reads DAGVTQSPTHLIKTRGQQVTLRCSPISGHKSVSWYQQVLGQGPQFIFQYYEKEERGRGNFPDRFSARQFPNYSSELNVNALLLGDSALYLCASSLWGRTTNYGYTFGSGTRLTVV.

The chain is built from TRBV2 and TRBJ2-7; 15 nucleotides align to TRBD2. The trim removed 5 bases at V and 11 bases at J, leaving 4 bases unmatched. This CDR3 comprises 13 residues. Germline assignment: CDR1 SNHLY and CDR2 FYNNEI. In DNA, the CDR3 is TGTGCCAGCAGTTTAGGACTAGCGGGAGGGGAGTACTTC. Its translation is CASSLGLAGGEYF.

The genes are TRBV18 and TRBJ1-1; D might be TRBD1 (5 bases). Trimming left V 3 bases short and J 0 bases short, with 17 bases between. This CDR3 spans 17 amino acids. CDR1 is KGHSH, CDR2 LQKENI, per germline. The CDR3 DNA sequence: TGTGCCAGCTCACCGCCCAGGGTGGCGGAAATGAACACTGAAGCTTTCTTT. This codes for CASSPPRVAEMNTEAFF.

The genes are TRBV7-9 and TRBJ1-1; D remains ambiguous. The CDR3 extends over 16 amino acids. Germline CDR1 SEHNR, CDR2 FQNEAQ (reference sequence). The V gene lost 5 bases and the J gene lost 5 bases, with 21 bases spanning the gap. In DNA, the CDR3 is TGTGCCAGCAGCCTTACGAGGGAACCCGGCGGGACTGAAGCTTTCTTT. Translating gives CASSLTREPGGTEAFF.